These 22 T cell receptor beta chains originate from one sample sequenced in a study of blood T cells in healthy people across ages. A second PCR, run for about 7 to 11 cycles, used a sample-barcoded 5' primer plus a J-beta primer mix. A single record per CDR3 protein comes from TCRdb applying MiXCR to the 5' RACE reads. The top ten hold about 11% of the sample, which has about 1.6 million distinct CDR3 sequences, roughly 32% seen once. Sequences were obtained from blood. The receptors shown here come from a woman in her 30s in good health.

The chain employs TRBV20-1 and TRBJ2-1; no clear D. The CDR3 sequence is 12 residues long. The germline CDR1 and CDR2 sequences are DFQATT and SNEGSKA (reference sequence). The V end lost 1 base, the J end lost 9 bases, and 10 bases lay between the germline ends. For the CDR3, the DNA is TGCAGTGCTAGAGTCCAACCGGGTGAGCAGTTCTTC. Protein sequence: CSARVQPGEQFF.

This clonotype was picked up a small number of times. The genes are TRBV7-9 and TRBJ1-6, with D hard to call. V was trimmed by 5 bases and J by 7 bases, leaving 6 bases between them. CDR1 and CDR2 from the germline V gene are SEHNR and FQNEAQ (reference sequence). The length of the CDR3 is 12 residues. The CDR3 nucleotides are TGTGCCAGCAGCGCAGCAAATTCACCCCTCCACTTT. This encodes CASSAANSPLHF.

J is TRBJ1-1 and V is TRBV7-9; weak D call: TRBD1 (5 bases). Germline V gene lookup returns CDR1 SEHNR and CDR2 FQNEAQ (reference sequence). V was cut by 1 base and J by 6 bases, with 15 bases left in between. The CDR3 sequence is 15 residues long. CDR3 coding DNA: TGTGCCAGCAGCTTAGGGGGGGGAACAGCGTCTGAAGCTTTCTTT. Translation: CASSLGGGTASEAFF.

This clonotype was observed a few times. The V gene is TRBV5-1, the J gene TRBJ2-5; the D is unclear. The CDR3 runs to 13 residues. Germline loops: CDR1 SGHRS, CDR2 YFSETQ. The V end lost 4 bases, the J end lost 5 bases, and 12 bases lay between the germline ends. The CDR3 DNA sequence: TGCGCCAGCAGCGGGTATACGACTGAGACCCAGTACTTC. It translates to CASSGYTTETQYF.

This clonotype was observed at least ten times. One junction end does not reproduce the germline sequence, and a read error may be involved. The chain has TRBV4-1 and TRBJ2-5; D assignment may be TRBD1 or TRBD2 (5 bases each). The CDR3 covers 15 residues. Germline V gives CDR1 MGHRA, CDR2 YSYEKL. The DNA of the CDR3 is TGTGCCAGCAGCCAAGGCACGGGGCCGCAAGAGACCCAGTACTTC. Encoded protein: CASSQGTGPQETQYF.

This chain links TRBV13 with TRBJ1-4; 8 positions agree with TRBD1. There are 15 residues in the CDR3. From germline, CDR1 is PRHDT and CDR2 FYEKMQ (reference sequence). After removal of 5 bases from V and 8 bases from J, the junction contained 10 bases not matched to a gene. The CDR3 bases are TGTGCCAGCAGCCCGCGGACAGGGATATTCGAAAAACTGTTTTTT. It codes for CASSPRTGIFEKLFF.

This clonotype was observed a few times. The chain couples TRBV10-3 to TRBJ2-5; 8 positions match TRBD2. The CDR3 contains 13 residues. After removal of 6 bases from V and 3 bases from J, the junction contained 3 bases not matched to a gene. Germline CDR1 is ENHRY and CDR2 is SYGVKD. The CDR3 coding sequence is TGTGCCATCAGAGATAGCGGGGAAGAGACCCAGTACTTC. Translated: CAIRDSGEETQYF.

Of note for this clonotype: The junction and the germline gene differ at one end; a read error may be behind it. The genes are TRBV7-2 and TRBJ2-5; 7 bases line up with TRBD2. Germline V gene sequence: CDR1 SGHTA, CDR2 FQGNSA. CDR3 size: 13 residues. The CDR3 sequence: CASRERGEETQDF. CDR3 bases: TGTGCCAGCAGAGAGCGGGGTGAAGAGACCCAGGACTTC.

Comment on this clonotype: Possible read error: a much larger clone is one base away. The V and J genes are TRBV29-1 and TRBJ2-7, with 8 bases identical to TRBD1. Germline values: CDR1 SQVTM, CDR2 ANQGSEA. After removal of 2 bases from V and 6 bases from J, the junction contained 12 bases not matched to a gene. This CDR3 is 15 amino acids long. The CDR3 DNA is TGCAGCGTTGAAAAGGGTGGCAGGGGGCGCGGCGAGCAGTACTTC. It yields the protein CSVEKGGRGRGEQYF.

This chain joins TRBV20-1 and TRBJ1-2; the D gene is possibly TRBD1 (5 bases). V lost 6 bases and J lost 7, with 18 bases in between. The CDR3 is 13 amino acids. The germline gives CDR1 DFQATT, CDR2 SNEGSKA (reference sequence). CDR3 nucleotide sequence: TGCAGTGCCTTATCGGACACCTTTGGTGGCTACACCTTC. This sequence encodes CSALSDTFGGYTF.

The rearrangement links TRBV11-2 to TRBJ1-6; a weak D match, TRBD1 (5 bases). V lost 6 bases and J 5 bases, leaving 17 bases between the germline ends. The germline gives CDR1 SGHAT, CDR2 FQNNGV. The CDR3 has 16 residues. The CDR3 DNA reads as TGTGCCAGCAGATTTGGGACCCCGGTTAATAATTCACCCCTCCACTTT. Its protein product is CASRFGTPVNNSPLHF. The entire variable domain, with the rest obtained from reference TRBV11-2 and TRBJ1-6, is as follows: EAGVAQSPRYKIIEKRQSVAFWCNPISGHATLYWYQQILGQGPKLLIQFQNNGVVDDSQLPKDRFSAERLKGVDSTLKIQPAKLEDSAVYLCASRFGTPVNNSPLHFGNGTRLTVT.

This clonotype was detected only a few times. V is TRBV12-3 or TRBV12-4 and J is TRBJ1-5; 7 nucleotides line up with TRBD1. V shed 1 base and J 2 bases; nucleotides not matched to a gene: 2. The CDR3 has 15 amino acids. DNA of the CDR3: TGTGCCAGCAGTTTAGAGGGACAGCGCAATCAGCCCCAGCATTTT. Amino acids: CASSLEGQRNQPQHF.

In its sample, this clonotype was seen a few times. The V gene is TRBV4-2, the J gene TRBJ2-3; D is possibly TRBD2 (6 bases). Trimming removed 4 bases from V and 6 bases from J, with 20 bases in between. This CDR3 has 16 residues. From germline, CDR1 is LGHNA and CDR2 YNFKEQ. The CDR3 bases are TGTGCCAGCAGCCGACCCGGGGGAGCGGGTAGCGATACGCAGTATTTT. It codes for CASSRPGGAGSDTQYF.

The chain combines TRBV5-1 with TRBJ1-2; tentatively, D is TRBD1 (5 bases). V lost 0 bases and J 4 bases, leaving 13 bases between the germline ends. The CDR3 has 15 residues. Germline V gives CDR1 SGHRS, CDR2 YFSETQ. The CDR3 DNA reads TGCGCCAGCAGCTTGGACTCGGGACCGATCTATGGCTACACCTTC. Its translation is CASSLDSGPIYGYTF. Combining the CDR3 with reference TRBV5-1 and TRBJ1-2 gives the whole variable domain KAGVTQTPRYLIKTRGQQVTLSCSPISGHRSVSWYQQTPGQGLQFLFEYFSETQRNKGNFPGRFSGRQFSNSRSEMNVSTLELGDSALYLCASSLDSGPIYGYTFGSGTRLTVV.

The chain has TRBV4-1 and TRBJ1-4; a possible D gene is TRBD1 (6 bases). Germline lookup yields CDR1 MGHRA and CDR2 YSYEKL. The CDR3 is 17 residues long. The V end was cut by 0 bases, the J end by 8 bases, with 19 bases between. The CDR3, as DNA: TGCGCCAGCAGCCAAGATTGGACCAGCAGGGGAGGGGAAAAACTGTTTTTT. Amino acid sequence: CASSQDWTSRGGEKLFF.

This clonotype appeared a few times. The V and J genes are TRBV20-1 and TRBJ2-7; no reliable D call. Trimming removed 3 bases from V and 0 bases from J, with 12 bases in between. The CDR3 has 14 amino acids. Germline V gene sequence: CDR1 DFQATT, CDR2 SNEGSKA (reference sequence). CDR3 loop: CSASEEVLSYEQYF. CDR3 coding DNA: TGCAGTGCTAGCGAGGAAGTACTCTCCTACGAGCAGTACTTC.

The chain couples TRBV27 to TRBJ2-3, with TRBD2 matching over 8 bases. Losses at the gene ends were 3 bases for V and 1 base for J; bases not matched to a gene: 6. Germline V CDR1 and CDR2: MNHEY, SMNVEV (reference sequence). The CDR3 runs 16 residues. The CDR3 DNA reads as TGTGCCAGCAGTTTTTCAGGTAGCGGGGGCACAGATACGCAGTATTTT. This codes for CASSFSGSGGTDTQYF.

Of note for this clonotype: A much larger clonotype is one base distant, so this may be a read error. V usage is TRBV6-5 and J usage is TRBJ2-1, with 8 nucleotides matching TRBD2. Germline CDR1 and CDR2: MNHEY and SVGAGI. CDR3 length: 14 residues. J gave up 6 bases and V 6 bases, and 7 bases lay outside the gene matches. DNA of the CDR3: TGTGCCAGCAGGTGGGGCGGGGGGTTCAATGAGCAGTTCTTC. Its protein is CASRWGGGFNEQFF.

Turning to this clonotype: Sequence at one end of the junction differs from germline and may be a read error. The chain couples TRBV15 to TRBJ2-2; 8 bases are a match to TRBD1. The CDR3 contains 13 residues. Germline V gives CDR1 LNHNV, CDR2 YYDKDF (reference sequence). This chain's CDR3 is CATAQGAFGELFF. CDR3 DNA sequence: TGCGCCACCGCCCAGGGGGCATTCGGGGAGCTGTTTTTT.

This clonotype was seen only a few times. The chain carries TRBV20-1 and TRBJ1-1; 7 bases agree with TRBD1. Germline values: CDR1 DFQATT, CDR2 SNEGSKA (reference sequence). The ends lost 7 bases at V and 5 bases at J; junction bases unmatched: 10. The CDR3 consists of 13 residues. For the CDR3, the DNA is TGCAGTGGAGGGGGCAGGGCTGGGACTGAAGCTTTCTTT. Amino acids: CSGGGRAGTEAFF.

This clonotype has a handful of counts. The chain links TRBV6-1 to TRBJ2-5, with TRBD2 matching 11 bases. The V segment lost 7 bases and the J segment 4 bases; nucleotides outside the gene matches: 8. The CDR3 has 15 amino acids. Per the germline V gene, CDR1 is MNHNS and CDR2 is SASEGT. The DNA for the CDR3 is TGTGCCAGCACCGATAGCGGGAGGGCAGGAGAGACCCAGTACTTC. Translation: CASTDSGRAGETQYF.

The sample holds a few counts of this clonotype. This clone may be a read error of a much larger clone one base away. This chain connects TRBV10-3 to TRBJ2-2; weak D call: TRBD2 (6 bases). In germline, CDR1 is ENHRY, CDR2 SYGVKD. V was trimmed by 6 bases and J by 6 bases, leaving 14 bases between them. The CDR3 extends over 14 amino acids. CDR3 DNA: TGTGCCATCAGGTGGAGGGTGGACGCCGGGGAGCTGTTTTTT. Its translation is CAIRWRVDAGELFF.